These 10 T cell receptor beta chains share one sample of origin, sequenced in a study of T cells in Graves' hyperthyroidism and ophthalmopathy. The investigators amplified TCR beta CDR3 regions from RNA transcripts. A set of HTBI primers served as the primers for a first-round RT-PCR of the TCR CDR3. Via MiXCR, TCRdb re-called the multiplex PCR reads, giving one row per CDR3 protein. The sample has about 560,000 distinct CDR3 sequences; 16% are singletons. The sample was blood. Every receptor here comes from a woman between 18 and 29 years old with Graves' hyperthyroidism.

The chain has TRBV9 and TRBJ2-1, with 7 positions matching TRBD1. Trimming cost V 0 bases and J 8 bases; bases outside gene matches: 11. Germline V lookup: CDR1 SGDLS, CDR2 YYNGEE. The CDR3 loop spans 16 amino acids. CDR3 nucleotides: TGTGCCAGCAGCGTAGTAAGTGGGGCAGGGGGTCATGAGCAGTTCTTC. Its translation: CASSVVSGAGGHEQFF.

In its sample, this clonotype was seen a few times. The CDR3 here is CASSSTTPFGRNTEAFF. In DNA, the CDR3 is TGTGCCAGCAGCTCAACCACACCTTTCGGACGGAACACTGAAGCTTTCTTT. This rearrangement joins TRBV7-2 to TRBJ1-1; D remains unclear. Trimming cost V 4 bases and J 1 base, with 19 bases left between them. The CDR3 is 17 residues long. CDR1 is SGHTA, CDR2 FQGNSA, per germline.

Only a few counts were recorded for this clonotype. The chain uses TRBV19 and TRBJ2-1; TRBD2 matches 8 bases. J was trimmed by 10 bases and V by 3 bases; bases with no gene match: 8. In germline, CDR1 is LNHDA, CDR2 SQIVND (reference sequence). This CDR3 has 14 amino acids. The CDR3 region has the DNA TGTGCCAGTAGTATGGTGACTAGCGCTGTAGAGCAGTTCTTC. Encoded protein: CASSMVTSAVEQFF.

This clonotype came up many times. J is TRBJ2-4 and V is TRBV7-9; D possibly corresponds to TRBD1 (6 bases). The V gene lost 5 bases and the J gene lost 6 bases, with 14 bases spanning the gap. The CDR3 sequence is 14 residues long. Germline V lookup: CDR1 SEHNR, CDR2 FQNEAQ (reference sequence). CDR3 region: CASSPGTMGNIQYF. CDR3 bases: TGTGCCAGCAGCCCAGGGACAATGGGAAACATTCAGTACTTC.

This clonotype came up a few times. J is TRBJ2-5 and V is TRBV27; no definite D call. The CDR3 spans 15 residues. The ends were cut back, 1 base at V and 1 base at J, with 10 bases in the middle. Germline V CDR1 and CDR2: MNHEY, SMNVEV (reference sequence). The CDR3 nucleotides are TGTGCCAGCAGTTTATATCGACACACCCAAGAGACCCAGTACTTC. The encoded protein is CASSLYRHTQETQYF.

Many counts were recorded for this clonotype. V usage is TRBV18 and J usage is TRBJ1-2; TRBD1 agrees at 7 bases. The CDR3 spans 13 residues. The germline gives CDR1 KGHSH, CDR2 LQKENI. V trimming: 3 bases; J trimming: 8 bases; junction bases outside the gene matches: 6. CDR3 in DNA: TGTGCCAGCTCACCTCGACAGGGAGAAGGCTACACCTTC. This encodes CASSPRQGEGYTF.

This clonotype was seen at least ten times. The chain recombines TRBV9 with TRBJ2-7; possible D gene TRBD1, 6 bases. V was shortened by 2 bases and J by 3 bases, with 18 bases between the two germline ends. This CDR3 has 16 residues. The germline gives CDR1 SGDLS, CDR2 YYNGEE. In DNA, the CDR3 is TGTGCCAGCAGCGTGTCCTCGGACAGACTTCTCTACGAGCAGTACTTC. Its protein is CASSVSSDRLLYEQYF. The whole variable domain, filled in from reference TRBV9 and TRBJ2-7, reads DSGVTQTPKHLITATGQRVTLRCSPRSGDLSVYWYQQSLDQGLQFLIQYYNGEERAKGNILERFSAQQFPDLHSELNLSSLELGDSALYFCASSVSSDRLLYEQYFGPGTRLTVT.

This clonotype occurred many times. The V call is TRBV5-1, the J call TRBJ1-2; no reliable D call. There are 12 residues in the CDR3. Deletions cut 1 base from V and 8 bases from J, with 9 bases between. From germline, CDR1 is SGHRS and CDR2 YFSETQ. CDR3 residues: CASSLLGNGYTF. CDR3 bases: TGCGCCAGCAGCTTGCTGGGGAACGGCTACACCTTC. The entire variable domain, with the rest obtained from reference TRBV5-1 and TRBJ1-2, is as follows: KAGVTQTPRYLIKTRGQQVTLSCSPISGHRSVSWYQQTPGQGLQFLFEYFSETQRNKGNFPGRFSGRQFSNSRSEMNVSTLELGDSALYLCASSLLGNGYTFGSGTRLTVV.

This chain joins TRBV20-1 and TRBJ2-3, with a weak D call TRBD2 (5 bases). The CDR3 sequence is 14 residues long. Looked up from germline, CDR1 is DFQATT and CDR2 is SNEGSKA (reference sequence). Trimming removed 3 bases at V and 1 base at J, with 11 bases between. The CDR3 sequence is CSARVDSGTDTQYF. CDR3 bases: TGCAGTGCTAGGGTGGACTCTGGCACAGATACGCAGTATTTT.

About this clonotype: A read error may produce the germline difference seen at one junction end. V gene TRBV6-1 combines with J gene TRBJ1-5; D is perhaps TRBD1 (6 bases). Looked up from germline, CDR1 is MNHNS and CDR2 is SASEGT. The CDR3 has 12 amino acids. This chain's CDR3 is CVSRGRGQPQHF. In nucleotides, the CDR3 is TGTGTCAGCAGAGGCAGGGGCCAGCCCCAGCATTTT.